This T cell receptor (beta chain) was sequenced in a study of T-cell reconstitution after alpha-beta-depleted transplantation in children. Findings and limits, study-wide: Diversity of TCRbeta at day 60 was high in some patients, arising from surviving recipient T cells and thymic progenitors. Among T cells one year after transplant, newly produced cells accounted for most counts and diversity.

For TCRbeta, the library was prepared with unique molecular identifiers. TCRdb itself ran the PCR reads through MiXCR, one entry per CDR3 protein. The sample contains approximately 130,000 distinct CDR3 sequences, about 9.9% of which appear only once. The J segment lost 2 bases and the V segment lost 4 bases, leaving 5 bases of the junction unmatched. Germline V gives CDR1 SGHDT, CDR2 YYEEEE. CDR3 length: 14 amino acids. In this sample, this clonotype is medium-sized. Its matching antigen is unknown. This clonotype originated in a girl younger than two who had a stem cell transplant for combined immunodeficiency, so the T cells may come from the graft donor. The chain combines TRBV5-6 with TRBJ2-5; 7 bases are a match to TRBD1. Specimen: PBMCs, mostly from graft donor cells, collected 180 days after TCRalphabeta/CD19-depleted stem cell transplant. The chain's CDR3 is CASSGTQGQETQYF. The CDR3 DNA reads TGTGCCAGCAGCGGTACACAGGGGCAAGAGACCCAGTACTTC.